The rows below give T cell receptor beta chains drawn from one sample of a study of blood T cell repertoires in COVID-19. Sequencing was performed with immunoSEQ multiplex PCR; in TCRdb, only in-frame clones are kept and a portion is missing. The sample lists 120,000 to 150,000 clones; 80% to 90% were seen once. Input material: peripheral blood. These receptors were collected from a man aged 45-65 years who had recovered from COVID-19. Each CDR3 is given with its conserved first and last residue. A D gene is named only where the DNA matches it firmly. The listing skips clone size in some rows; elsewhere it reads once, few, many or a size class.

TRBD1	TRBV7-6	TRBJ1-3	-	TGTGCCAGCAGCGGGGACAGGGGGCAGGACACCATATATTTT	CASSGDRGQDTIYF
-	TRBV5-3	TRBJ1-1	-	TGTGCCACCGACCGGGGAAAGAACACTGAAGCTTTCTTT	CATDRGKNTEAFF
-	TRBV6-4	TRBJ2-7	-	TGTGCCACCAGAGGTCCGGGCTCCTACGAGCAGTACTTC	CATRGPGSYEQYF
-	TRBV5-4	TRBJ1-1	-	TGTGCCAGCAGATTGACAGGAATGAACACTGAAGCTTTCTTT	CASRLTGMNTEAFF
-	TRBV7-9	TRBJ2-1	-	TGTGCCAGCAGCCATTCAGGAGGGAATGAGCAGTTCTTC	CASSHSGGNEQFF
-	TRBV6-5	TRBJ2-1	-	TGTGCCAGCAGTTACTCGACAATCTACAATGAGCAGTTCTTC	CASSYSTIYNEQFF
-	TRBV2	TRBJ2-7	-	TGTGCCAGCAGTGAACAGGGGAGGGGAGAGCAGTACTTC	CASSEQGRGEQYF
TRBD1	TRBV2	TRBJ2-5	-	TGTGCCAGCAGCGTTGGACAGGGCCAAGAGACCCAGTACTTC	CASSVGQGQETQYF
TRBD1	TRBV7-8	TRBJ1-5	-	TGTGCCAGCAGCCGGACAGGGGATAATCAGCCCCAGCATTTT	CASSRTGDNQPQHF
-	TRBV7-2	TRBJ2-1	-	TGTGCCAGCAGCTTAGCGCCGGGTGAGCAGTTCTTC	CASSLAPGEQFF
TRBD2	TRBV3-1/TRBV3-2	TRBJ2-5	many	TGTGCCAGCAGCCAAGAGCTTCGCGGGGGAGACCATCAAGAGACCCAGTACTTC	CASSQELRGGDHQETQYF
TRBD1	TRBV5-6	TRBJ1-1	few	TGTGCCAGCAGCTGGGGACAGCTACAAGGAGCTTTCTTT	CASSWGQLQGAFF
-	TRBV5-1	TRBJ2-5	-	TGCGCCAGCAGGCAGGAAGAGACCCAGTACTTC	CASRQEETQYF
TRBD1	TRBV3-1/TRBV3-2	TRBJ1-6	few	TGTGCCAGCAGCCTGGGACAGGGATCAAATTCACCCCTCCACTTT	CASSLGQGSNSPLHF
-	TRBV5-1	TRBJ2-3	-	TGCGCCAGCAGCTTGGCCACGGACTCATCCACAGATACGCAGTATTTT	CASSLATDSSTDTQYF
-	TRBV15	TRBJ2-4	-	TGTGCCACCAGCAGAGGGGACTTGAACATTCAGTACTTC	CATSRGDLNIQYF
-	TRBV7-2	TRBJ1-2	-	TGTGCCAGCAGCTCCACCGTGCGGGGTGGCTACACCTTC	CASSSTVRGGYTF
-	TRBV4-3	TRBJ2-5	-	TGCGCCAGCAGCCAAGATCTGGCAGACCAAGAGACCCAGTACTTC	CASSQDLADQETQYF
TRBD1	TRBV11-3	TRBJ2-1	-	TGTGCCAGCAGCTCCTACTATACCGGGACAGGTTTCAATGAGCAGTTCTTC	CASSSYYTGTGFNEQFF
TRBD2	TRBV9	TRBJ2-3	once	TGTGCCAGCAGCGGCGCGGGGGTGGGCACAGATACGCAGTATTTT	CASSGAGVGTDTQYF
-	TRBV5-4	TRBJ2-5	once	TGTGCCAGCAGCTTGGACCCAGGGGGGGAGACCCAGTACTTC	CASSLDPGGETQYF
TRBD2	TRBV11-3	TRBJ2-1	-	TGTGCCAGCAGCTTGGGAGGGACGGGACTAGCGGGTGATTCCTACAATGAGCAGTTCTTC	CASSLGGTGLAGDSYNEQFF
-	TRBV12-3/TRBV12-4	TRBJ2-5	-	TGTGCCAGCAGTCAGGGTCATCAAGAGACCCAGTACTTC	CASSQGHQETQYF
-	TRBV9	TRBJ1-3	-	TGTGCCAGCAGCGTTGACAGCTCTGGAAACACCATATATTTT	CASSVDSSGNTIYF
-	TRBV2	TRBJ1-5	-	TGTGCCAGCAGTGAAGCGCGGGGGGGCCGGATTCAGCCCCAGCATTTT	CASSEARGGRIQPQHF
TRBD2	TRBV3-1/TRBV3-2	TRBJ2-4	-	TGTGCCAGCAGCCAGGGACTAGCGCGCGGGTACATTCAGTACTTC	CASSQGLARGYIQYF
-	TRBV11-2	TRBJ2-4	-	TGTGCCAGCAGTAAGATGGGCCAACCCCCAGCCAAAAACATTCAGTACTTC	CASSKMGQPPAKNIQYF
TRBD1	TRBV7-9	TRBJ2-7	few	TGTGCCAGCAGCCCCAAGGACAGGGTCGATGATAAGCAGTACTTC	CASSPKDRVDDKQYF
TRBD1	TRBV5-1	TRBJ2-3	once	TGCGCCAGCAGCTCCGACAGGGGCACAGATACGCAGTATTTT	CASSSDRGTDTQYF
TRBD2	TRBV9	TRBJ2-5	once	TGTGCCAGCAGCGTAGGGGCGGGGGACCTCCAAGAGACCCAGTACTTC	CASSVGAGDLQETQYF
-	TRBV13	TRBJ1-2	once	TGTGCCAGCAGCTCTCAGGGATATGAACACTATGGCTACACCTTC	CASSSQGYEHYGYTF
-	TRBV30	TRBJ1-5	-	TGTGCCTGGAGTGATGGAACGAGGAGCAATCAGCCCCAGCATTTT	CAWSDGTRSNQPQHF
-	TRBV7-2	TRBJ2-7	-	TGTGCCAGCAGCTTAGGTCAGGTAGACGAGCAGTACTTC	CASSLGQVDEQYF
-	TRBV7-9	TRBJ2-5	-	TGTGCCAGCAGCGCAGCGGCCTCCACGGAGACCCAGTACTTC	CASSAAASTETQYF
-	TRBV5-1	TRBJ1-4	-	TGCGCCAGCAGACGGAGTCCTAATGAAAAACTGTTTTTT	CASRRSPNEKLFF
TRBD1	TRBV5-8	TRBJ1-4	once	TGTGCCAGCAGCATTGGACAGGGAGGTGAAAAACTGTTTTTT	CASSIGQGGEKLFF
-	TRBV19	TRBJ1-2	-	TGTGCCAGTAGGCTTAAACAGGGACCAGACTATGGCTACACCTTC	CASRLKQGPDYGYTF
TRBD1	TRBV30	TRBJ2-7	-	TGTGCCTGGAGTGTACGAGTGGGACAGGGTAATACCTACGAGCAGTACTTC	CAWSVRVGQGNTYEQYF
-	TRBV2	TRBJ2-2	many	-	CASSSSGGELFF
-	TRBV6-2/TRBV6-3	TRBJ2-1	-	TGTGCCAGCAGTGCAGACCCAGGTGGGAATGAGCAGTTCTTC	CASSADPGGNEQFF
-	TRBV10-3	TRBJ1-6	-	TGTGCCATTGGGGGGGTCCCGAACACGCAGAATTCACCCCTCCACTTT	CAIGGVPNTQNSPLHF
-	TRBV6-1	TRBJ2-3	-	TGTGCCAGCAGTGAGGGCGCGGGACAGTCTGTCGGATATTTT	CASSEGAGQSVGYF
TRBD1	TRBV7-9	TRBJ1-2	-	TGTGCCAGCAGCTCTTCAGACAGGGGATGGCATGGCTACACCTTC	CASSSSDRGWHGYTF
-	TRBV2	TRBJ2-2	-	TGTGCCAGCAGTGAAGAGTCAGTGAGGGCTACCGGGGAGCTGTTTTTT	CASSEESVRATGELFF
-	TRBV19	TRBJ1-1	-	TGTGCCACTCCACAGGGTTGGACTCTAAGGGGAACTGAAGCTTTCTTT	CATPQGWTLRGTEAFF
TRBD1	TRBV4-1	TRBJ2-7	-	TGCGCCAGCAGCACCCGGGACAGTACTGATTACGAGCAGTACTTC	CASSTRDSTDYEQYF
-	TRBV5-1	TRBJ2-1	-	TGCGCCAGCAGCATTGGCCCCAATGAGCAGTTCTTC	CASSIGPNEQFF
-	TRBV7-6	TRBJ2-3	-	TGTGCCAGCAGCGGCGGTAGCACAGATACGCAGTATTTT	CASSGGSTDTQYF
TRBD2	TRBV15	TRBJ2-1	-	TGTGCCACCAGCGTTCGCGGGGGGACAACTTTCTTC	CATSVRGGTTFF
-	TRBV5-1	TRBJ1-1	few	TGCGCCAGCAGCTTCCTGGGTGGAGACACTGAAGCTTTCTTT	CASSFLGGDTEAFF
-	TRBV7-2	TRBJ1-5	-	TGTGCCAGCAGCCCGAGACTTTCGAGCAATCAGCCCCAGCATTTT	CASSPRLSSNQPQHF
TRBD2	TRBV4-1	TRBJ2-7	-	TGCGCCAGCAGCCAAGATAGCGGGGGGCTCTCCTACGAGCAGTACTTC	CASSQDSGGLSYEQYF
-	TRBV6-5	TRBJ1-2	-	TGTGCCAGCAGTACCCGACAGCGAATCTATGGCTACACCTTC	CASSTRQRIYGYTF
TRBD1	TRBV27	TRBJ1-6	-	TGTGCCAGCAGCCCGGGACAGGGGACGAATTCACCCCTCCACTTT	CASSPGQGTNSPLHF
TRBD1	TRBV6-5	TRBJ1-2	-	TGTGCCAGCAGATTACAGGGGGCCCACTATGGCTACACCTTC	CASRLQGAHYGYTF